The T cell receptor beta chain described here comes from a study of blood T cell repertoires in COVID-19. Study summary: Acute and convalescent COVID-19 samples came from the United States, Italy and Spain. PBMCs, B-cell-depleted T cells, or T cells provided the cDNA or gDNA that made up the material.

As handled by the study authors: Nucleated cell number was recorded as an estimate derived from reference gene primer amplification. Measured with immunoSEQ multiplex PCR; TCRdb has only the in-frame clones, and not every one. The DNA was the basis for D and trimming; V, J and clone size are from that table. The profile shows about 210,000 clones, roughly 89% of them singletons. Sample: peripheral blood. The source is a man in his fifties or sixties who had recovered from COVID-19.

The CDR3 DNA is TGCGCCAGCAGCCGGGGGACAGGCGAAACCTACGAGCAGTACTTC. Protein: CASSRGTGETYEQYF. This chain joins TRBV5-1 and TRBJ2-7; 8 bases are a match to TRBD1. Germline assignment: CDR1 SGHRS and CDR2 YFSETQ. This CDR3 is 15 amino acids long. After removal of 4 bases from V and 2 bases from J, the junction contained 8 bases not matched to a gene.